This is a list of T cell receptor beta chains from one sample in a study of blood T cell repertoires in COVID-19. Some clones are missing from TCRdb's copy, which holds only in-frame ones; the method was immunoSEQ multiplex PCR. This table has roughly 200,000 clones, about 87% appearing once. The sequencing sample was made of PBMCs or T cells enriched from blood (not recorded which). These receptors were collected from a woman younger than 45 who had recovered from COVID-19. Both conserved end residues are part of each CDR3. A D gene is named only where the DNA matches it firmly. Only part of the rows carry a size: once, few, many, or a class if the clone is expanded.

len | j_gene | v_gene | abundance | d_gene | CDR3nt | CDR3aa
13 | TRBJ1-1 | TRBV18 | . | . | TGTGCCAGCTCACCACCCGTCAGGGATGAAGCTTTCTTT | CASSPPVRDEAFF
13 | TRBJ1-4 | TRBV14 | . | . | TGTGCCAGCAGCCAAGTCCCACTTGAAAAACTGTTTTTT | CASSQVPLEKLFF
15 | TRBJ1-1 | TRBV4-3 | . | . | TGCGCCAGCAGAACAGGGATACAGCTTTTGACTGAAGCTTTCTTT | CASRTGIQLLTEAFF
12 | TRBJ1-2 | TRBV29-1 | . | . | TGCAGCGTTGAAACCCAGGTCTATGGCTACACCTTC | CSVETQVYGYTF
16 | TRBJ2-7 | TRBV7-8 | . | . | TGTGCCAGCAGCTCCCGTGGGGCAGGGGACTCCTACGAGCAGTACTTC | CASSSRGAGDSYEQYF
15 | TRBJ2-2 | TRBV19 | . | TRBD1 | TGTGCCAGTAGAAGGGTTGACAGGGCAACCGGGGAGCTGTTTTTT | CASRRVDRATGELFF
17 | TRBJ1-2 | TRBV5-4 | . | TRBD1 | TGTGCCAGCAGCTTGGAAGGTGGGACAGGGCCAAGGCGGGGCTACACCTTC | CASSLEGGTGPRRGYTF
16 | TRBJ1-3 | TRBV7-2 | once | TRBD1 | TGTGCCAGCAGCTTAGCGGGAAGGACAGGGGGAAACACCATATATTTT | CASSLAGRTGGNTIYF
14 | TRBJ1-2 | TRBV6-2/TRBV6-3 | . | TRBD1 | TGTGCCAGCAGTCCGACAGGGGTAAACTATGGCTACACCTTC | CASSPTGVNYGYTF
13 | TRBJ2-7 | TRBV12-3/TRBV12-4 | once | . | TGTGCCAGCAGTCCGGCGAATGCAGGGGAGCAGTACTTC | CASSPANAGEQYF
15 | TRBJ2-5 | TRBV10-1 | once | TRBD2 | TGCGCCAGCACCCAACTAGCGGGGGGGCAAGAGACCCAGTACTTC | CASTQLAGGQETQYF
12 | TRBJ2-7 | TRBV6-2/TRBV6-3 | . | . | TGTGCCAGCAGTCTACCTTTGGCTGAGGAGTACTTC | CASSLPLAEEYF
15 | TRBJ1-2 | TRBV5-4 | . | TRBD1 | TGTGCCAGCAGCTTGGCGGGGACAGCTGACTATGGCTACACCTTC | CASSLAGTADYGYTF
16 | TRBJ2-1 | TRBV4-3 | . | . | TGCGCCAGCAGCCAAGATCGAGGGATTCCTTACAATGAGCAGTTCTTC | CASSQDRGIPYNEQFF
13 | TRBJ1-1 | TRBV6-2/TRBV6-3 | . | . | TGTGCCAGCAGTTCCCAGGAAAACACTGAAGCTTTCTTT | CASSSQENTEAFF
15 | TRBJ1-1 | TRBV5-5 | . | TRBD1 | TGTGCCAGCAGTACACGACAGGGTCGGAACACTGAAGCTTTCTTT | CASSTRQGRNTEAFF
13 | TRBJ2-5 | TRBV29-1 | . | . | TGCAGCGTTGAACTCAGGGGCCAAGAGACCCAGTACTTC | CSVELRGQETQYF
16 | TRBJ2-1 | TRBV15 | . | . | TGTGCCACCAGCAGCTGGATCAGACAAACCTACAATGAGCAGTTCTTC | CATSSWIRQTYNEQFF
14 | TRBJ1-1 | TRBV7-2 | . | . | TGTGCCAGCAGCGTGGAGTTGGGGAACACTGAAGCTTTCTTT | CASSVELGNTEAFF
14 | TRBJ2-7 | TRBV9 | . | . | TGTGCCAGCAGCGTAGGTCAGGGGGGTTACGAGCAGTACTTC | CASSVGQGGYEQYF
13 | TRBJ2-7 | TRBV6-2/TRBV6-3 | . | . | TGTGCCAGCAGTTACTCTCAGGGATACGAGCAGTACTTC | CASSYSQGYEQYF
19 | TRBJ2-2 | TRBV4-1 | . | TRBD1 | TGCGCCAGCAGCCAAGAAGAGATGATAGGGACAGCGAACACCGGGGAGCTGTTTTTT | CASSQEEMIGTANTGELFF
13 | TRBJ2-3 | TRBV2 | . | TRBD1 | TGTGCCGGGACAGGTCCGCTCACAGATACGCAGTATTTT | CAGTGPLTDTQYF
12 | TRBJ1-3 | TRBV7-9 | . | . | TGTGCCAGCAGCCCCTCGGGAAACACCATATATTTT | CASSPSGNTIYF
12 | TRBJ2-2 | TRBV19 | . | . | TGTGCCAGTGGGAGCGTCACCGGGGAGCTGTTTTTT | CASGSVTGELFF
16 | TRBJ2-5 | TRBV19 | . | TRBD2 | TGTGCCAGTAGTATTTCTGTAGCGGGGGGCTCCTCGACCCAGTACTTC | CASSISVAGGSSTQYF
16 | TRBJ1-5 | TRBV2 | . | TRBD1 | TGTGCCAGCAGTGAAGCCCGGACAGGGATCAATCAGCCCCAGCATTTT | CASSEARTGINQPQHF
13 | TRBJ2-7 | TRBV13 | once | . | TGTGCCAGCAGCAAGGGACGGGGGTACGAGCAGTACTTC | CASSKGRGYEQYF
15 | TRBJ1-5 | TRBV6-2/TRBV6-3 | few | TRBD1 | TGTGCCAGCAGCCTTTTAGACAGGGTGAGCCAGCCCCAGCATTTT | CASSLLDRVSQPQHF
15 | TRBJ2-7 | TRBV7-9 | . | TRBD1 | TGTGCCATCGAAGGAGCCGGGACAGGGTTCAACGAGCAGTACTTC | CAIEGAGTGFNEQYF
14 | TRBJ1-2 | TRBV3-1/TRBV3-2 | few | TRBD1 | TGTGCCAGCAGCCATACAACAGGGGACTATGGCTACACCTTC | CASSHTTGDYGYTF
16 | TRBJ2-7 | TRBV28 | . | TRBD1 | TGTGCCAGCAGTAACTCGGGCACAGGGGGCATCTACGAGCAGTACTTC | CASSNSGTGGIYEQYF
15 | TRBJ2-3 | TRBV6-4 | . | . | TGTGCCAGCAGTGACTCAAGCGCCGGCCCAGATACGCAGTATTTT | CASSDSSAGPDTQYF
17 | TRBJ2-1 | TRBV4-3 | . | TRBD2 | TGCGCCAGCAGCCAAGCTATGATCGGGGGGAGCTACAATGAGCAGTTCTTC | CASSQAMIGGSYNEQFF
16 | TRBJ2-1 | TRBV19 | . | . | TGTGCCAGTATTGGTCCGGCCCGGAGCTCCTACAATGAGCAGTTCTTC | CASIGPARSSYNEQFF
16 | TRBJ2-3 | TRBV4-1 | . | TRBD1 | TGCGCCAGCAGCCGCCAAGGTGGACAGGGATTAGATACGCAGTATTTT | CASSRQGGQGLDTQYF
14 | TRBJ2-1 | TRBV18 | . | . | TGTGCCAGCTCCCTCGGGGGGCCCTACAATGAGCAGTTCTTC | CASSLGGPYNEQFF
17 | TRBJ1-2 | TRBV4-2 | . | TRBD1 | TGTGCCAGCAGCCATGAGACGGGACAGGGCCTTAACTATGGCTACACCTTC | CASSHETGQGLNYGYTF
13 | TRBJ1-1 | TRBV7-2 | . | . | TGTGCCAGCAGGCGTGGGGGCGACACTGAAGCTTTCTTT | CASRRGGDTEAFF
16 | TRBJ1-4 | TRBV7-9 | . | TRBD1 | TGTGCCAGCAGCAGACAGGGAGCCGTGACTAATGAAAAACTGTTTTTT | CASSRQGAVTNEKLFF
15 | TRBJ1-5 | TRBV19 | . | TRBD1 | TGTGCCAGTAGTCAAGGACAGGGAAGGAATCAGCCCCAGCATTTT | CASSQGQGRNQPQHF
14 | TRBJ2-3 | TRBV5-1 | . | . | TGCGCCAGCAGCTCCTTTTTCCGCACAGATACGCAGTATTTT | CASSSFFRTDTQYF
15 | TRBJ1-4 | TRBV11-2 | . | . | TGTGCCAGCAGATCCTCAGGGACTAAGAATGAAAAACTGTTTTTT | CASRSSGTKNEKLFF
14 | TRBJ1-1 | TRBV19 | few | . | TGTGCCAGTAGGTTCCTAAGTGGGAACACTGAAGCTTTCTTT | CASRFLSGNTEAFF
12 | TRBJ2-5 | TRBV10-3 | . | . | TGTGCCACCAAAGCCCCACAAGAGACCCAGTACTTC | CATKAPQETQYF
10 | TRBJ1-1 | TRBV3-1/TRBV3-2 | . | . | TGTGCCGACGAGGGTTATGAAGCTTTCTTT | CADEGYEAFF
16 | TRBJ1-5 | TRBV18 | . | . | TGTGCCAGCTCACCGAACCGGGGGAATAGCAATCAGCCCCAGCATTTT | CASSPNRGNSNQPQHF